This T cell receptor (beta chain) derives from a study of blood T cell repertoires in COVID-19. Study-wide background: Specimens from acute and convalescent COVID-19 originated in the United States, Italy and Spain. T cells, B-cell-depleted T cells, or PBMCs supplied cDNA or gDNA.

Germline V gene lookup returns CDR1 WSHSY and CDR2 SAAADI. The ends lost 7 bases at V and 2 bases at J; junction bases unmatched: 6. There are 15 residues in the CDR3. Participants had their cohort set by participant-reported clinical history. Recovery meant two consecutive negative NP/OP PCR tests, professional clearance, or resolved symptoms. Some clones are missing from TCRdb's copy, which holds only in-frame ones; the method was immunoSEQ multiplex PCR. The repertoire holds around 260,000 clones, with 80% to 90% as singletons. The chain recombines TRBV10-2 with TRBJ2-7, with TRBD2 identical over 12 bases. This TCR was sampled from a woman aged 25 to 39 who had recovered from COVID-19. What was sequenced was PBMCs or T cells enriched from blood (not recorded which). CDR3 nucleotides: TGCGCCAGCACGGGGGGACTAGCGGGCACCTACGAGCAGTACTTC. This codes for CASTGGLAGTYEQYF.